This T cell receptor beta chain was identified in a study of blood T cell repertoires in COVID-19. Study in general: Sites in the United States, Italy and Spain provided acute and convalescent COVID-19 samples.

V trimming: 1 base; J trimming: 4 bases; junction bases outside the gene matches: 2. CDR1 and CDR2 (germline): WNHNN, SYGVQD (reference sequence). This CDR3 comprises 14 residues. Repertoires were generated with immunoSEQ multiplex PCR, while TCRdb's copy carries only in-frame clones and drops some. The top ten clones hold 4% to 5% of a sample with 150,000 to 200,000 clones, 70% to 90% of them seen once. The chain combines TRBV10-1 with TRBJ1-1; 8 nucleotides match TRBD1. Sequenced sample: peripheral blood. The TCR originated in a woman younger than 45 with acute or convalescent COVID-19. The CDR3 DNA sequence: TGCGCCAGCAGTGAGTTTGGACAGGGCACTGAAGCTTTCTTT. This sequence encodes CASSEFGQGTEAFF.